This T cell receptor (beta chain) was sequenced for a study of T-cell reconstitution after alpha-beta-depleted transplantation in children. Findings and limits, study-wide: Diversity of TCRbeta at day 60 was high in some patients, arising from surviving recipient T cells and thymic progenitors.

Turning to this clonotype: The antigen is not known.

A TCRbeta library incorporating unique molecular identifiers was prepared. TCRdb recomputed calls from the PCR reads with MiXCR, one row per CDR3 protein. The sample gives about 310,000 distinct CDR3 sequences, around 20% of which show up once; 9.5% to 13% is in the top ten. V lost 2 bases and J 3 bases, leaving 10 bases between the germline ends. The germline V gene has CDR1 ENHRY and CDR2 SYGVKD. The CDR3 is 14 residues long. The starting material was PBMCs, mostly from graft donor cells, obtained 180 days after TCRalphabeta/CD19-depleted stem cell transplant. The chain couples TRBV10-3 to TRBJ1-1, with D tentatively TRBD1 (6 bases). This receptor was identified in a male patient between 5 and 17 years old who had a stem cell transplant for acute lymphoblastic leukemia, so the T cells may come from the graft donor. CDR3 in DNA: TGTGCCATCAGTGAGCAGGGGAGCTACACTGAAGCTTTCTTT. Translation gives CAISEQGSYTEAFF.